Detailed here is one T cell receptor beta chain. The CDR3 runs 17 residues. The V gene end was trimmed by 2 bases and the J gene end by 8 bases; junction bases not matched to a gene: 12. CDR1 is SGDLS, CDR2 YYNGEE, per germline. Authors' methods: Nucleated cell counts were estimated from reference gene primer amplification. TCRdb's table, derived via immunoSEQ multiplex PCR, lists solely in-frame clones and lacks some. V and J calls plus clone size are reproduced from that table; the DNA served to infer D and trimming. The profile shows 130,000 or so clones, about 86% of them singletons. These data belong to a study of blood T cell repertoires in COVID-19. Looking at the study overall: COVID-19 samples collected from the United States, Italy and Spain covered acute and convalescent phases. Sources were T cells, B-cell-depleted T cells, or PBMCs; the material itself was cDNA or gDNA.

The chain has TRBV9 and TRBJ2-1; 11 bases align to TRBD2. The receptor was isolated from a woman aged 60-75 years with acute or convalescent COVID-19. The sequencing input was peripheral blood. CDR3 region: CASSVGPGSGGAYEQFF. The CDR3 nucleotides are TGTGCCAGCAGCGTTGGGCCGGGTAGCGGGGGGGCATATGAGCAGTTCTTC.